The clone carrying this TCR beta chain was found a few times. Its cognate antigen is unknown. This CDR3 has 17 amino acids. V gave up 2 bases and J gave up 7 bases; unmatched junction bases: 11. CDR1 is SGHTA, CDR2 FQGTGA, per germline. Sequencing libraries for TCR beta were prepared with iRepertoire HTBI primers and Arm-PCR of CDR3 regions. Each CDR3 protein gets one entry after TCRdb re-called the multiplex PCR reads with MiXCR. Among a few hundred thousand distinct CDR3 sequences listed, approximately 16% were seen once. This entry is derived from a study of regulatory T cells in long-lasting Graves disease. Study-level findings and limits: Among persistent patients, a larger number of public clonotypes were shared (roughly 2,900) than among newly diagnosed patients (under 1,000).

The time point is: newly diagnosed GD, antithyroid drugs for less than 3 months. Extracted RNA from PBMCs served as the source of the TCR library. These sequences were also reported in another study, on T cells in Graves' hyperthyroidism and ophthalmopathy.

Sequenced here: peripheral blood mononuclear cells (PBMCs), sampled at new diagnosis, from a patient treated with antithyroid drugs. The chain has TRBV7-3 and TRBJ2-2; TRBD1 aligns across 9 bases. The origin of this receptor is a man aged 35 to 55 with Graves disease. The CDR3 is CASSLLPRQGEGGELFF. The DNA for the CDR3 is TGTGCCAGCAGCTTACTTCCCCGACAGGGGGAGGGCGGGGAGCTGTTTTTT. The full variable domain, in which reference TRBV7-3 and TRBJ2-2 provide the parts outside the CDR3, is GAGVSQTPSNKVTEKGKYVELRCDPISGHTALYWYRQSLGQGPEFLIYFQGTGAADDSGLPNDRFFAVRPEGSVSTLKIQRTERGDSAVYLCASSLLPRQGEGGELFFGEGSRLTVL.